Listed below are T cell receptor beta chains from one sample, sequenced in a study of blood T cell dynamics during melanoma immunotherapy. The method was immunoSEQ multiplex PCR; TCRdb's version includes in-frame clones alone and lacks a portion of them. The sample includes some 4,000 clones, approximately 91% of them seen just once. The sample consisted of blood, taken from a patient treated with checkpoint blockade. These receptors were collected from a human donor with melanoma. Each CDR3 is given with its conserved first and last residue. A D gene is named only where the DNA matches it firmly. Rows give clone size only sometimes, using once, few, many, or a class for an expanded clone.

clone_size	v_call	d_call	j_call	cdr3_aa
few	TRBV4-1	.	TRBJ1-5	CASSQGGGWVQPQHF
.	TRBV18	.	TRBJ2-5	CASSPPGGVVSRTQYF
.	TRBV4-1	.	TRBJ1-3	CASSSGRSPGNTIYF
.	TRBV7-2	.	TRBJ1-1	CASSLALMGQGTMNTEAFF
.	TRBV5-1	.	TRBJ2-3	CASSLGGSTDTQYF
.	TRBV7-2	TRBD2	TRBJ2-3	CASKTSGGNTDTQYF
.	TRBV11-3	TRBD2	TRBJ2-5	CASSSGTSGGETQYF
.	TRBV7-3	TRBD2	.	CASSGGGSAAYEQYF
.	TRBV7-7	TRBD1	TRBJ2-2	CASSLPPRGPNTGELFF
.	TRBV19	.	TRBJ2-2	CASSTGFVQDTGELFF
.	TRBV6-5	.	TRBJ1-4	CASGGGFGEKLFF
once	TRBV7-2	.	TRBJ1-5	CASSFRQENQPQHF
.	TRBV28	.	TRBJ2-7	CASSPAGAGSYEQYF
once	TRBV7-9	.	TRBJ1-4	CASSLGTVINEKLFF
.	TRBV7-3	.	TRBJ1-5	CASSLSRDQPQHF
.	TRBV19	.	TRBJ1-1	CASSRGRLLNTEAFF
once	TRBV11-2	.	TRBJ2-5	CASSPLRETQYF
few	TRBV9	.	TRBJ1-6	CASSARQAGGNSPLHF
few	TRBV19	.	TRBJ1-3	CASAGGTGNTIYF
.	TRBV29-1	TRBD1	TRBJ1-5	CSVTGVGGSNQPQHF
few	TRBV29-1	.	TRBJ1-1	CSGGGHTLEAFF
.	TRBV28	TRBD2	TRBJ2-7	CASRAERLAGRSYEQYF
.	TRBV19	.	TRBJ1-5	CASSSGGAGDQPQHF
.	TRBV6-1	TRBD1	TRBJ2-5	CASSELQGAIQETQYF
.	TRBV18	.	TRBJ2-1	CASSQDKGDYNEQFF
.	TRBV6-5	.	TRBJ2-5	CASSSPRVLETQYF
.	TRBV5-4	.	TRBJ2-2	CASSSQMGNTGELFF
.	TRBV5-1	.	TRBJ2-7	CASSPVSHEQYF
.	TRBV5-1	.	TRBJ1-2	CTSSESGGGANYGYTF
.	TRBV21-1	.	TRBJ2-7	CASSKGPTLHRSYPYEQYF
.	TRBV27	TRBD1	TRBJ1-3	CASSSQGGMDTIYF
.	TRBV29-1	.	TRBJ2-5	CSVGQRGRSQETQYF
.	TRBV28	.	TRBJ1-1	CASSFYSLNTEAFF
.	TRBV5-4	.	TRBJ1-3	CASSLAPGVGNTIYF
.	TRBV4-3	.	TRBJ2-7	CASSQVGGGVSYEQYF
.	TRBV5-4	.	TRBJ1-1	CASSGPRETNTEAFF
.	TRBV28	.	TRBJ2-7	CASSSPGAGRSEQYF
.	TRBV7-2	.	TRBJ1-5	CASSLDGINQPQHF
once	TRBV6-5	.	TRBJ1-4	CASTTGQRYEKLFF
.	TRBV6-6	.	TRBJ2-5	CASSYRTFEPQYF
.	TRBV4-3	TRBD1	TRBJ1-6	CASSPRDRDSPLHF
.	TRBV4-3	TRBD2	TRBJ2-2	CASSPLAGERPNTGELFF
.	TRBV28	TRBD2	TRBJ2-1	CASSFAGLAGYNSYNEQFF
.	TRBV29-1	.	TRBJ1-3	CSVVTVGNTIYF
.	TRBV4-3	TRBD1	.	CASSQGWDRAYEQYF
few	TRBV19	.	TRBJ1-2	CASRARRQGTFNYGYTF
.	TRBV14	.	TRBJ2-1	CASSPGWGPRVEQFF
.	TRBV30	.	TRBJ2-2	CARSVRLNTGELFF
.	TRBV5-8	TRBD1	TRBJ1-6	CASSSTGTASYNSPLHF
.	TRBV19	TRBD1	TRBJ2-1	CASSIPRGQGTYNEQFF
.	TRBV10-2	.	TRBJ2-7	CASGSVSQTYEQYF